These T cell receptor beta chains were read from a single sample in a study of response to subunit inactivated influenza vaccine. TCRdb fed the RT-PCR reads into MiXCR, producing one record per CDR3 protein. The sample has roughly 520,000 distinct CDR3 sequences; about 25% are singletons. The material was CD4+ T cells sorted from PBMCs, obtained approximately 5 days after vaccination. The receptors here all came from a man in his forties or fifties who received an inactivated influenza vaccine. Each CDR3 is given with its conserved first and last residue. A D gene is named only where the DNA matches it firmly. Clone size is stated in some rows and not others, as once, few, many or a class when expanded.

>TRBJ2-7|TRBV5-1|few|-
TGCGCCAGCAGCCGAGATATGGGGGGCGACGAGCAGTACTTC
CASSRDMGGDEQYF
>TRBJ1-3|TRBV6-1|few|-
TGTGCCAGCTCAGGGACTACCTCTGGAAACACCATATATTTT
CASSGTTSGNTIYF
>TRBJ2-7|TRBV3-1|-|-
TGTGCCAGCAGCCAATCCGCGGGCCCTGGCTCCGAGCAGTACTTC
CASSQSAGPGSEQYF
>TRBJ1-4|TRBV5-5|few|-
TGTGCCAGCAGCTTGGATACGGGATTTATGACTAATGAAAAACTGTTTTTT
CASSLDTGFMTNEKLFF
>TRBJ2-3|TRBV5-1|-|-
TGCGCCAGCAAGGGGAAGGTTAACACAGATACGCAGTATTTT
CASKGKVNTDTQYF
>TRBJ2-1|TRBV12-3/TRBV12-4|-|TRBD1
TGTGCCAGCAGCCGCCCCGGGACAGGGATCTACAATGAGCAGTTCTTC
CASSRPGTGIYNEQFF
>TRBJ2-7|TRBV11-2|-|TRBD2
TGTGCCAGCAGCTTAGATCTGGTCGGTAGCGGGGGTGGAGGAGAGCAGTACTTC
CASSLDLVGSGGGGEQYF
>TRBJ2-3|TRBV20-1|-|-
TGCAGTGCTAGTGGTAGCGGAGCTGCGGATACGCAGTATTTT
CSASGSGAADTQYF
>TRBJ2-2|TRBV4-3|once|-
TGCGCCAGCAGCCAACGTCTTCTTAACACCGGGGAGCTGTTTTTT
CASSQRLLNTGELFF
>TRBJ1-6|TRBV7-3|-|-
TGTGCCAGCAGCGGTAACAGGGAATCACCCCTCCACTTT
CASSGNRESPLHF
>TRBJ2-1|TRBV30|once|TRBD1
TGTGCCTGGATCCAAGGAGGGACAGGGTATACGCAGTTCTTC
CAWIQGGTGYTQFF
>TRBJ1-4|TRBV4-1|few|TRBD1
TGCGCCAGCAGCCAAGATTACCGGACAGGGGACGAAAAACTGTTTTTT
CASSQDYRTGDEKLFF
>TRBJ1-1|TRBV3-1|-|TRBD1
TGTGCCAGCAGAGAGACAGGGTTGAACACTGAAGCTTTCTTT
CASRETGLNTEAFF
>TRBJ2-7|TRBV10-3|-|TRBD1
TGTGCCACCCTTCCCCGACAGGGCGTTACCTACGAGCAGTACTTC
CATLPRQGVTYEQYF
>TRBJ1-3|TRBV7-2|once|TRBD1
TGTGCCAGCAGCCCTCCGGGACAGGGGAGCACCATATATTTT
CASSPPGQGSTIYF
>TRBJ2-1|TRBV24-1|-|TRBD1
TGTGCCACCAGTGACCCTACAGGGGGCCTTTCCTACAATGAGCAGTTCTTC
CATSDPTGGLSYNEQFF
>TRBJ1-2|TRBV4-3|few|-
TGCGCCAGCAGCCAAGAGGGGACAACTGGCTACACCTTC
CASSQEGTTGYTF
>TRBJ2-5|TRBV6-1|-|-
TGTGCCAGCAGCCGCACGGCACAGCAAGAGACCCAGTACTTC
CASSRTAQQETQYF
>TRBJ2-1|TRBV20-1|many|TRBD2
TGCAGTGCTAAAACCAGTTCGGGACTAGCCCGCAATGAGCAGTTCTTC
CSAKTSSGLARNEQFF
>TRBJ1-6|TRBV6-1|few|TRBD1
TGTGCCAGCACCCGGGACAGGGTACGGAATTCACCCCTCCACTTT
CASTRDRVRNSPLHF
>TRBJ2-1|TRBV20-1|-|TRBD2
TGCAGTGCTTCACTAGCGGGGGGTCACTACAATGAGCAGTTCTTC
CSASLAGGHYNEQFF
>TRBJ2-6|TRBV5-1|-|TRBD2
TGCGCCAGCAGCTTACGTAGCGGGGGAGCTGGGGCCAACGTCCTGACTTTC
CASSLRSGGAGANVLTF
>TRBJ1-2|TRBV12-3/TRBV12-4|-|-
TGTGCCAGCAGTTTAAGTGGTGCGAGGAGAAGCTATGGCTACACCTTC
CASSLSGARRSYGYTF
>TRBJ2-2|TRBV6-1|-|-
TGTGCCAGCACCGACGGGGTTAGGACGAACACCGGGGAGCTGTTTTTT
CASTDGVRTNTGELFF
>TRBJ2-7|TRBV15|-|-
TGTGCCACCAGCAGAGAAGTGACAGCAAGCTACGAGCAGTACTTC
CATSREVTASYEQYF
>TRBJ2-5|TRBV6-5|few|TRBD2
TGTGCCAGCAGTTACCATTCTAGCGGACAAGAGACCCAGTACTTC
CASSYHSSGQETQYF
>TRBJ2-4|TRBV5-5|-|-
TGTGCCAGCAGCTTGGTAGAGGGTCCCATTCAGTACTTC
CASSLVEGPIQYF
>TRBJ1-2|TRBV5-5|-|TRBD1
TGTGCCAGCAGGCCCCCCGGGACAGACTATGGCTACACCTTC
CASRPPGTDYGYTF
>TRBJ2-5|TRBV6-1|-|-
TGTGCCAGCAAAAAGGGAATGGAAGAGACCCAGTACTTC
CASKKGMEETQYF
>TRBJ2-5|TRBV5-6|-|-
TGTGCCAGCAGCACCGCACAAGAGACCCAGTACTTC
CASSTAQETQYF
>TRBJ2-3|TRBV20-1|once|-
TGCAGTGCTAGCTCTGGTTTAGCGGTGGATACGCAGTATTTT
CSASSGLAVDTQYF
>TRBJ1-1|TRBV27|-|TRBD1
TGTGCCAGCAGTGCGACAGGGGGCGTGGGGGCTTTCTTT
CASSATGGVGAFF
>TRBJ1-6|TRBV12-3/TRBV12-4|-|-
TGTGCCAGCGCACATCCCGGTTCACCCCTCCACTTT
CASAHPGSPLHF
>TRBJ2-1|TRBV27|many|-
TGTGCCAGCAGTACCTACAATGAGCAGTTCTTC
CASSTYNEQFF
>TRBJ2-7|TRBV6-2/TRBV6-3|-|-
TGTGCCAGCAGTCAAACCACCGAGCAGTACTTC
CASSQTTEQYF
>TRBJ2-5|TRBV6-5|few|TRBD1
TGTGCCAGCAGTTACTCGGTGAGACAGGGGAGAGAGACCCAGTACTTC
CASSYSVRQGRETQYF
>TRBJ2-7|TRBV4-3|many|-
TGCGCCAGCAGCCAAGATTTGGGGGCCCTCAAGCAGTACTTC
CASSQDLGALKQYF
>TRBJ1-2|TRBV12-3/TRBV12-4|-|-
TGTGCCAGCAGTCCCCTCCTCTTCAGCACAGTCCATGGCTACACCTTC
CASSPLLFSTVHGYTF
>TRBJ2-1|TRBV11-2|-|TRBD2
TGTGCCAGCAGCTTAGTGTCTGTTAATTTACTAAGCGGGAGAGAAAGGAATGAGCAGTTCTTC
CASSLVSVNLLSGRERNEQFF
>TRBJ2-1|TRBV7-2|once|TRBD1
TGTGCCAGCAGCTCAAAAAACCGGGACAGGAACAATGAGCAGTTCTTC
CASSSKNRDRNNEQFF
>TRBJ2-3|TRBV12-3/TRBV12-4|few|TRBD2
TGTGCCAGCAGCCCAGGGATAGCGGGAGGGCCAGATACGCAGTATTTT
CASSPGIAGGPDTQYF
>TRBJ2-3|TRBV3-1|few|-
TGTGCCAGCAGCTTTCGGACCCGTCCGGGGGATACGCAGTATTTT
CASSFRTRPGDTQYF
>TRBJ2-2|TRBV7-2|few|-
TGTGCCAGCAGCTTAGTTCCGAACACCGGGGAGCTGTTTTTT
CASSLVPNTGELFF
>TRBJ1-2|TRBV28|-|-
TGTGCCAGCAGGCCCCGGGGGGCAAACTATGGCTACACCTTC
CASRPRGANYGYTF
>TRBJ1-1|TRBV20-1|few|-
TGCAGTGCTACAGGGGCCCCCCTAGGAGCTTTCTTT
CSATGAPLGAFF
>TRBJ2-7|TRBV7-2|-|-
TGTGCCAGCAGCTTACCCCCCCAGGCCAGCTACGAGCAGTACTTC
CASSLPPQASYEQYF
>TRBJ2-1|TRBV21-1|-|-
TGTGCCAGCAGCAAAGCCAGGCCTAGCGGGGGGGATGAGCAGTTCTTC
CASSKARPSGGDEQFF
>TRBJ1-5|TRBV7-2|many|-
TGTGCCAGCAGCTTACAGGGCGGGCAGCCCCAGCATTTT
CASSLQGGQPQHF
>TRBJ1-6|TRBV5-1|many|-
TGCGCCAGCAGCTTGCAAGGGGCAGAGTCACCCCTCCACTTT
CASSLQGAESPLHF
>TRBJ2-2|TRBV20-1|-|-
TGCAGTGCTTTCGGGGGAGTGGGACTCGGGGAGCTGTTTTTT
CSAFGGVGLGELFF
>TRBJ1-1|TRBV3-1|few|-
TGTGCCAGCATACAAACAGGGTTGAACACTGAAGCTTTCTTT
CASIQTGLNTEAFF